The source of this T cell receptor beta chain is a study of blood T cell repertoires in COVID-19. Whole-study context: COVID-19 samples collected from the United States, Italy and Spain covered acute and convalescent phases.

TCRdb's table, derived via immunoSEQ multiplex PCR, lists solely in-frame clones and lacks some. The table records about 190,000 clones, 75% to 95% of them present only once. CDR3 length: 13 residues. Germline trimming cut 7 bases from V and 3 bases from J; bases unmatched to any gene: 7. Germline CDR1 SQVTM, CDR2 ANQGSEA. Sequenced input: peripheral blood. The receptor was isolated from a man aged 45 to 65 with acute or convalescent COVID-19. The V call is TRBV29-1, the J call TRBJ2-7, with 9 bases fitting TRBD2. The CDR3: CSANSGGLYEQYF. As DNA, the CDR3 is TGCAGCGCAAATAGCGGGGGCCTCTACGAGCAGTACTTC.